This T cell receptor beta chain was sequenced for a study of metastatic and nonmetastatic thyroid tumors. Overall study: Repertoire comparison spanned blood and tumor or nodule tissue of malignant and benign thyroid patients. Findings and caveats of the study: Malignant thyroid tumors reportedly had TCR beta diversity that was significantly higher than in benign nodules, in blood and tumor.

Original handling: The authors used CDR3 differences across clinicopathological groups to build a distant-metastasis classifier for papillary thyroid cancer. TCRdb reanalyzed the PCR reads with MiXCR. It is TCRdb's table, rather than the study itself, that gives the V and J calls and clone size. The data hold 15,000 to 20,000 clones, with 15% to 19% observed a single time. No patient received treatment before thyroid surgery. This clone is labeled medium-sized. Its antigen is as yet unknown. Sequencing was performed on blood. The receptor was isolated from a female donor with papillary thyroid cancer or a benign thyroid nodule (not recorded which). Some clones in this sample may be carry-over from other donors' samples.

The DNA for the CDR3 is TGTGCCAGCAGCCATGATGGGGACTCAGCTTTCTTT. Residues: CASSHDGDSAFF. V is TRBV7-2 and J is TRBJ1-1, with D maybe TRBD1 (5 bases). Germline V CDR1 and CDR2: SGHTA, FQGNSA. V was pared by 5 bases and J by 10 bases, with 14 bases between. The CDR3 is 12 amino acids.